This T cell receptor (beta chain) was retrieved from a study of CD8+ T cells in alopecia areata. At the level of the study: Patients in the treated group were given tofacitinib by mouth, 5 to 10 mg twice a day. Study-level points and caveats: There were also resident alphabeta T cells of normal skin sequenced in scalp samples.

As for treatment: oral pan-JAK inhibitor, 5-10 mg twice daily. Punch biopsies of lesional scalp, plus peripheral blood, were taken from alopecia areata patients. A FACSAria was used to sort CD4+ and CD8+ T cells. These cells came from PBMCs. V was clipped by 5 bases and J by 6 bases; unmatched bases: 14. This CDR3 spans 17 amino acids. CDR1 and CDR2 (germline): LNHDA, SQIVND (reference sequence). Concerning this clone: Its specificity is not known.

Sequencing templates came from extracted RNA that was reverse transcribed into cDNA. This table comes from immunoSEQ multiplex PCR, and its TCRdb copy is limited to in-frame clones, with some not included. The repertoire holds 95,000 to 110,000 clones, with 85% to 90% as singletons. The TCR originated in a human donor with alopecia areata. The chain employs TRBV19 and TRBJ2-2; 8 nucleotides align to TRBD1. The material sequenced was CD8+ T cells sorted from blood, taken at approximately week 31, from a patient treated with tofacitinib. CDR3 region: CASSPRVGTGFPGELFF. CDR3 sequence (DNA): TGTGCCAGTAGTCCTCGGGTGGGGACAGGTTTTCCCGGGGAGCTGTTTTTT.